This record covers a single T cell receptor (beta chain). What it binds is not known. The repertoire was sequenced with immunoSEQ multiplex PCR; TCRdb's copy has only in-frame clones and lacks some. The table lists about 140,000 clones, 90% of them singletons. These data are taken from a study of T cell responses to AZD1222 COVID-19 vaccine. Background on the study: Timing groups of about 4 and about 12 weeks for second doses were pooled. Notes on the study in general: There were repertoire samples only from the period after the peak T cell response. The CD4 TCRs associated with vaccination extended across spike and predominated at 160-218 and 743-854. Compared with day 0, the breadth and depth of the Spike-specific TCR repertoire rose significantly after two doses of AZD1222.

Trimming stripped 1 base from V and 3 bases from J, with 3 bases between. Germline CDR1 LNHNV, CDR2 YYDKDF (reference sequence). The CDR3 consists of 13 residues. Sequenced here: peripheral blood, sampled on day 0 of AZD1222 vaccination. The TCR originated in an adult in good health. V usage is TRBV15 and J usage is TRBJ1-4; D gene unclear. CDR3 region: CATSRGSNEKLFF. CDR3 in DNA: TGTGCCACCAGCAGAGGTTCTAATGAAAAACTGTTTTTT.